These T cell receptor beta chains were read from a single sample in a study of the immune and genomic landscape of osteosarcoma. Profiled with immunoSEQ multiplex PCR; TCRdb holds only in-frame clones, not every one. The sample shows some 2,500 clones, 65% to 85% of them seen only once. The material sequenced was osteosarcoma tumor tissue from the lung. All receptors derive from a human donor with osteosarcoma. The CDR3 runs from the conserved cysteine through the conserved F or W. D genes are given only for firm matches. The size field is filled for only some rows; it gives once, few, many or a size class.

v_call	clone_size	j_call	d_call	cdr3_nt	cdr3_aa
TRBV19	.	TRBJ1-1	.	TGTGCCAGTAGTGCATGGGGGGGGAACACTGAAGCTTTCTTT	CASSAWGGNTEAFF
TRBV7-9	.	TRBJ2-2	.	TGTGCCAGCAGCTTTCCCTACCTGGAGCTGTTTTTT	CASSFPYLELFF
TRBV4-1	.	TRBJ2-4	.	TGCGCCAGCAGCCACGTTACCGTAGCCAAAAACATTCAGTACTTC	CASSHVTVAKNIQYF
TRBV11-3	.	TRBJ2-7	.	TGTGCCAGCAGCTTAGGGACGCACGAGCAGTACTTC	CASSLGTHEQYF
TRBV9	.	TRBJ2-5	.	TGTGCCAGCAGCGCACTACAGGTCGTGGAAGAGACCCAGTACTTC	CASSALQVVEETQYF
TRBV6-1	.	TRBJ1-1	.	TGTGCCAGCAGTGAATTCGCCAAGAACACTGAAGCTTTCTTT	CASSEFAKNTEAFF
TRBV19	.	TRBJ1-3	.	TGTGCCAGTGAGTCCCCTAGCTCTGGAAACACCATATATTTT	CASESPSSGNTIYF
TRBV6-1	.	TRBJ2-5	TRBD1	TGTGCCAGCAGGAAAGGGGGCAGGTACCAAGAGACCCAGTACTTC	CASRKGGRYQETQYF
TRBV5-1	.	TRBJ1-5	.	TGCGCCAGCAGCGTAGGAAACAATCAGCCCCAGCATTTT	CASSVGNNQPQHF
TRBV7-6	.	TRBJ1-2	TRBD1	TGTGCCAGCAGCTCCCAACAGGGGGGATATGGCTACACCTTC	CASSSQQGGYGYTF
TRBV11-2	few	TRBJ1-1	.	TGTGCCAGCAGTTATGAGAACACTGAAGCTTTCTTT	CASSYENTEAFF
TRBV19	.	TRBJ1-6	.	TGTGCCAGTAGTATCGGGGTACTAAATTCACCCCTCCACTTT	CASSIGVLNSPLHF
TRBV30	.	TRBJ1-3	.	TGTGCCTGGAGTGTCGTGAGGGGTGCCCCTGGAAACACCATATATTTT	CAWSVVRGAPGNTIYF
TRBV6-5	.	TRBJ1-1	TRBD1	TGTGCCAGCAGCGAGGGACAGTCCCCTGAAGCTTTCTTT	CASSEGQSPEAFF
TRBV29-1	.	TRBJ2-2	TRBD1	TGCAGCGTTGCGGACAGGGGAGACACCGGGGAGCTGTTTTTT	CSVADRGDTGELFF
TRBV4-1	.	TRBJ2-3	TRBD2	TGCGCCAGCAGCCATGGGACTAGCGAACCGGCTAGCACAGATACGCAGTATTTT	CASSHGTSEPASTDTQYF
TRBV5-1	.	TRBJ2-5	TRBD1	TGCGCCAGCAGCTGGACACCGGACAGGCCGTTCCAAGAGACCCAGTACTTC	CASSWTPDRPFQETQYF
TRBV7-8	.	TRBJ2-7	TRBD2	TGTGCCAGCAGCTCTAGCGGGGGCTTGGGGTTAAAGTCCTACGAGCAGTACTTC	CASSSSGGLGLKSYEQYF
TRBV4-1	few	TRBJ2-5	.	TGCGCCAGCAGCCAAGCAGGACGGGAGACCCAGTACTTC	CASSQAGRETQYF
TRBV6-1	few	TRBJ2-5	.	TGTGCCAGCAGTATCAGGGAGACCCAGTACTTC	CASSIRETQYF
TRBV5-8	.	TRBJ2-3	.	TGTGCCAGCAGCTTGCTAGGGAGTCAGGCAGATACGCAGTATTTT	CASSLLGSQADTQYF
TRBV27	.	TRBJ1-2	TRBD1	TGTGCCAGCAGTACCCTCGACAGGGGGCAGAAAGGCTATGGCTACACCTTC	CASSTLDRGQKGYGYTF
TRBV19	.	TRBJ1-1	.	TGTGCCAGCCAGCAGGTGGGACACCCAAGTGGGGTTGAAGCTTTCTTT	CASQQVGHPSGVEAFF
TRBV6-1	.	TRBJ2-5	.	TGTGCCAGCGGCCGGCCGCCCCAAGAGACCCAGTACTTC	CASGRPPQETQYF
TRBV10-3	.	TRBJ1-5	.	TGTGCCATCAGTGAGTTTGAGGGTGGGAGCAATCAGCCCCAGCATTTT	CAISEFEGGSNQPQHF
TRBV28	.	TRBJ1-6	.	TGTGCCAGCAGTTTGGAGGGCCCAAATAATTCACCCCTCCACTTT	CASSLEGPNNSPLHF
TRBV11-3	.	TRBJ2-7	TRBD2	TGTGCCAGCAGCACGGGACTAGCGGGGGGCCGCTCCTACGAGCAGTACTTC	CASSTGLAGGRSYEQYF
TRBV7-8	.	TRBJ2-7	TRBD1	TGTGCCAGCAGGCCAGGGGGCTCCTACGAGCAGTACTTC	CASRPGGSYEQYF
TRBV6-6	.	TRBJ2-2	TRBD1	TGTGCCAGCAGTTCCCTAGGGGGCTCCGGGGAGCTGTTTTTT	CASSSLGGSGELFF
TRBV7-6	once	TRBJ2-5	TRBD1	TGTGCCAGCAGCCTGACAGGGGCGTTGGGGGAGACCCAGTACTTC	CASSLTGALGETQYF
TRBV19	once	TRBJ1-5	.	TGTGCCAGTAGTATCGAAGGGGGGCCCCAGCATTTT	CASSIEGGPQHF
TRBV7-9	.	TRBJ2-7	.	TGTGCCAGCAGCTTAGAGTACGGGGCCTACGAGCAGTACTTC	CASSLEYGAYEQYF
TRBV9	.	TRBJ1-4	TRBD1	TGTGCCAGCAGCGTAGGGGACAGGGGAACTAATGAAAAACTGTTTTTT	CASSVGDRGTNEKLFF
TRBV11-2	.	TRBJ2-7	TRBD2	TGTGCCAGCAGCTCGCGATTCCTTACTAGCGGGGGGGCCAGGGAGCAGTACTTC	CASSSRFLTSGGAREQYF
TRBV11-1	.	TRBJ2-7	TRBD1	TGTGCCAGCAGGACAGGGGGGGCCTCCTACGAGCAGTACTTC	CASRTGGASYEQYF
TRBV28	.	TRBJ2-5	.	TGTGCCAGCAGTTTTTCGCGGACAAAGGGTGAGACCCAGTACTTC	CASSFSRTKGETQYF
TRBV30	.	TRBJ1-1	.	TGTGCCTGGAGCCGAGATAAGGGGAACACTGAAGCTTTCTTT	CAWSRDKGNTEAFF
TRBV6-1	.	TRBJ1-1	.	TGTGCCAGCATACCGGGACCGATCATGAACACTGAAGCTTTCTTT	CASIPGPIMNTEAFF
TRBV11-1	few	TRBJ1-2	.	TGTGCCAGCAGCTTGGGTAAAGGAGTTCGCAGGAACTATGGCTACACCTTC	CASSLGKGVRRNYGYTF
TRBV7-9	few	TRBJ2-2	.	TGTGCCAGCAGCTTAGTGGGATTCACCGGGGAGCTGTTTTTT	CASSLVGFTGELFF
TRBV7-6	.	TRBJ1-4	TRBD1	TGTGCCAGCAGCTTAGTCCCGGGACAGGGTGAAAAACTGTTTTTT	CASSLVPGQGEKLFF
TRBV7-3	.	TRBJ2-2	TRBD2	TGTGCCAGCAGCTTAAACCAGCGGGGGAACACCGGGGAGCTGTTTTTT	CASSLNQRGNTGELFF
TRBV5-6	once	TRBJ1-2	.	TGTGCCAGCAGTTCTCAGGGGATCTATGGCTACACCTTC	CASSSQGIYGYTF
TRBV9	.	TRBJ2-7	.	TGTGCCAGCAGCGTAGGGGGCGGAAGGGGGAACGAGCAGTACTTC	CASSVGGGRGNEQYF
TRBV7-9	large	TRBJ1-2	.	TGTGCCAGCAGGGATGGTCTTACCTATGGCTACACCTTC	CASRDGLTYGYTF
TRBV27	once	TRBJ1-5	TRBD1	TGTGCCACCGCCGCCGGGACAGGTCGGAATCAGCCCCAGCATTTT	CATAAGTGRNQPQHF
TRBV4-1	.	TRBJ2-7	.	TGCGCCAGCAGCCAAGGCCCGATAAACGAGCAGTACTTC	CASSQGPINEQYF
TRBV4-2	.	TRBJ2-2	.	TGTGCCAGCAGCTTGTATTACAGGAACACCGGGGAGCTGTTTTTT	CASSLYYRNTGELFF
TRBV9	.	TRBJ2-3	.	TGTGCCAGCAGCGAGGACAGCCTAAACACAGATACGCAGTATTTT	CASSEDSLNTDTQYF
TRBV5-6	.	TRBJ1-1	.	TGTGCCAGCAGCTTGGTAGGCAGGGGAAGAGGCGCTGAAGCTTTCTTT	CASSLVGRGRGAEAFF
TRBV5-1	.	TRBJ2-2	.	TGCGCCAGCAGCCCGACGGACGGAAACACCGGGGAGCTGTTTTTT	CASSPTDGNTGELFF
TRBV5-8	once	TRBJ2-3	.	TGTGCCAGCAGCTTGGTCGGGGCCACAGATACGCAGTATTTT	CASSLVGATDTQYF
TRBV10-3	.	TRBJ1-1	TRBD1	TGTGCCAGCATTCTCGGGACAGGGCGCGCGGGGAGCACTGAAGCTTTCTTT	CASILGTGRAGSTEAFF
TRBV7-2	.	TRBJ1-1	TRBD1	TGTGCCAGCAGCGAGGGGGCGGCTGAAGCTTTCTTT	CASSEGAAEAFF
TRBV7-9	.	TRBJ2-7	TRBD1	TGTGCCAGCAGCTTTACAGGGGGCACCTACGAGCAGTACTTC	CASSFTGGTYEQYF